These 16 T cell receptor beta chains originate from one sample sequenced in a study of blood T cell repertoires in COVID-19. Some clones are missing from TCRdb's copy, which holds only in-frame ones; the method was immunoSEQ multiplex PCR. The sample lists around 370,000 clones, 85% to 90% seen once, with about 6% in the top ten. Sequenced material: peripheral blood. The receptor source for this set is a woman in her forties or fifties with COVID-19, enrolled during active disease.

This rearrangement joins TRBV2 to TRBJ1-1; no definite D call. The CDR3 has 15 amino acids. V lost 6 bases to trimming and J lost 4 bases, with 18 bases between them. Germline V lookup: CDR1 SNHLY, CDR2 FYNNEI. The CDR3: CASRTYSGVGTEAFF. CDR3 nucleotide sequence: TGTGCCAGCAGAACCTACAGCGGGGTGGGCACTGAAGCTTTCTTT.

The V and J genes are TRBV6-4 and TRBJ2-3; tentatively, D is TRBD2 (6 bases). The CDR3 is 15 amino acids. The ends were cut back, 2 bases at V and 2 bases at J, with 11 bases in the middle. Germline V lookup: CDR1 MRHNA, CDR2 SNTAGT. CDR3: CASSDHGGNTDTQYF. DNA of the CDR3: TGTGCCAGCAGTGACCACGGCGGGAACACAGATACGCAGTATTTT.

J is TRBJ2-7 and V is TRBV19; a possible D gene is TRBD1 (6 bases). CDR1 LNHDA and CDR2 SQIVND come from the germline V gene (reference sequence). Trimming removed 5 bases at V and 2 bases at J, with 13 bases between. The CDR3 is 14 amino acids. DNA for the CDR3: TGTGCCAGTAGTCCGGGACACACCACCTACGAGCAGTACTTC. This sequence encodes CASSPGHTTYEQYF. Variable domain in full (rest from reference TRBV19 and TRBJ2-7): DGGITQSPKYLFRKEGQNVTLSCEQNLNHDAMYWYRQDPGQGLRLIYYSQIVNDFQKGDIAEGYSVSREKKESFPLTVTSAQKNPTAFYLCASSPGHTTYEQYFGPGTRLTVT.

This chain's CDR3 is CASSEAGTGNYEQYF. In nucleotides, the CDR3 is TGTGCCAGCAGTGAAGCCGGGACAGGGAACTACGAGCAGTACTTC. The genes are TRBV6-1 and TRBJ2-7; TRBD1 aligns across 9 bases. Germline V gene data show CDR1 as MNHNS and CDR2 as SASEGT. This CDR3 spans 15 amino acids. V shed 0 bases, J shed 3 bases, and the junction held 3 bases outside the gene matches.

This sequence joins TRBV2 and TRBJ2-5; 10 nucleotides align to TRBD2. This CDR3 contains 18 residues. The V gene end was trimmed by 7 bases and the J gene end by 4 bases; junction bases not matched to a gene: 18. Germline V gives CDR1 SNHLY, CDR2 FYNNEI. The CDR3 DNA sequence: TGTGCCAGCATCCGGACCTCTAGCGGGAGCGGTTTTGTAGAGACCCAGTACTTC. Amino acids: CASIRTSSGSGFVETQYF.

V is TRBV19 and J is TRBJ1-5; D may be TRBD1 (5 bases). The CDR3 runs to 12 residues. V dropped 7 bases and J dropped 6 bases, with 10 bases sitting between them. The germline V gene has CDR1 LNHDA and CDR2 SQIVND (reference sequence). CDR3 DNA: TGTGCCAGTACCGTCGGGGGTCAGCCCCAGCATTTT. It yields the protein CASTVGGQPQHF.

The chain joins TRBV11-3 to TRBJ2-1; 10 positions agree with TRBD1. V lost 5 bases to trimming and J lost 7 bases; unmatched junction nucleotides: 5. Germline lookup yields CDR1 SGHNT and CDR2 YENEEA. CDR3 length: 14 amino acids. Here the CDR3 DNA reads TGTGCCAGCAGCGTCCGGGACAGGGGAAATGAGCAGTTCTTC. Translation gives CASSVRDRGNEQFF.

The chain joins TRBV6-5 to TRBJ1-1, with TRBD1 as a possible D gene (5 bases). The CDR3 sequence is 15 residues long. The V end lost 6 bases, the J end lost 4 bases, and 18 bases lay between the germline ends. The germline V gene has CDR1 MNHEY and CDR2 SVGAGI. In DNA form, the CDR3 reads TGTGCCAGCAGGGGACGGCGGCAGGGAGGCACTGAAGCTTTCTTT. Its protein product is CASRGRRQGGTEAFF.

This chain joins TRBV5-1 and TRBJ2-7; 8 bases are a match to TRBD1. The V segment lost 3 bases and the J segment 2 bases; nucleotides outside the gene matches: 4. This CDR3 region has 14 residues. Germline V gene data show CDR1 as SGHRS and CDR2 as YFSETQ. The CDR3: CASSWTGQTYEQYF. The CDR3 DNA is TGCGCCAGCAGCTGGACAGGGCAGACCTACGAGCAGTACTTC.

This chain links TRBV24-1 with TRBJ2-5; a possible D gene is TRBD2 (6 bases). Germline CDR1 KGHDR, CDR2 SFDVKD. The V and J ends lost 4 bases and 5 bases respectively, with 19 bases between them. The CDR3 has 16 residues. This chain's CDR3 is CATSDSLPGGKETQYF. In DNA form, the CDR3 reads TGTGCCACCAGTGACTCCCTCCCCGGCGGGAAGGAGACCCAGTACTTC.

This clone has just one count. V and J are TRBV24-1 and TRBJ2-1, with 8 bases identical to TRBD1. There are 16 residues in the CDR3. In germline, CDR1 is KGHDR, CDR2 SFDVKD. V was clipped by 7 bases and J by 8 bases; unmatched bases: 15. In nucleotides, the CDR3 is TGTGCCACCAGCGACGCAGGGCTTCAGGGGGCCCATGAGCAGTTCTTC. Translation: CATSDAGLQGAHEQFF.

V is TRBV5-1 and J is TRBJ1-1; no reliable D call. The germline V gene encodes CDR1 SGHRS and CDR2 YFSETQ. V was shortened by 0 bases and J by 1 base, with 7 bases between the two germline ends. CDR3 length equals 14 residues. Written as DNA, the CDR3 is TGCGCCAGCAGCTTGGTCCCCGGGAACACTGAAGCTTTCTTT. Its translation: CASSLVPGNTEAFF. The full variable domain, in which reference TRBV5-1 and TRBJ1-1 provide the parts outside the CDR3, is KAGVTQTPRYLIKTRGQQVTLSCSPISGHRSVSWYQQTPGQGLQFLFEYFSETQRNKGNFPGRFSGRQFSNSRSEMNVSTLELGDSALYLCASSLVPGNTEAFFGQGTRLTVV.

The V gene is TRBV5-1, the J gene TRBJ1-1; D may be TRBD1 (6 bases). Trimming left V 0 bases short and J 1 base short, with 13 bases between. This CDR3 has 16 amino acids. Germline V lookup: CDR1 SGHRS, CDR2 YFSETQ. CDR3 sequence (DNA): TGCGCCAGCAGCTTGGCGGGGGGCCAGGGGAACACTGAAGCTTTCTTT. Residues: CASSLAGGQGNTEAFF. Using reference TRBV5-1 and TRBJ1-1 for the parts outside the CDR3, the full variable domain is KAGVTQTPRYLIKTRGQQVTLSCSPISGHRSVSWYQQTPGQGLQFLFEYFSETQRNKGNFPGRFSGRQFSNSRSEMNVSTLELGDSALYLCASSLAGGQGNTEAFFGQGTRLTVV.

About this clone itself: The sample holds other DNA sequences that translate to the same CDR3. The chain has TRBV19 and TRBJ1-4; TRBD1 matches 10 bases. V shed 8 bases, J shed 0 bases, and the junction held 3 bases outside the gene matches. This CDR3 contains 15 residues. Germline loops: CDR1 LNHDA, CDR2 SQIVND (reference sequence). CDR3 in DNA: TGTGCCAGTCGGGACAGGGGCGCAACTAATGAAAAACTGTTTTTT. Translated, it gives CASRDRGATNEKLFF.

This rearrangement joins TRBV5-6 to TRBJ2-7; D is unresolved. The V end was cut by 0 bases, the J end by 5 bases, with 9 bases between. The CDR3 runs 13 residues. Germline CDR1 SGHDT, CDR2 YYEEEE. The CDR3 loop is CASSLAGLDEQYF. The CDR3 bases are TGTGCCAGCAGCTTGGCCGGTTTGGACGAGCAGTACTTC.

The genes are TRBV4-1 and TRBJ2-7; TRBD2 matches 7 bases. The germline CDR1 and CDR2 sequences are MGHRA and YSYEKL. V shed 0 bases and J 2 bases; nucleotides not matched to a gene: 4. The CDR3 is made up of 15 amino acids. CDR3 nucleotides: TGCGCCAGCAGCCAAGATGGCGGGGGAACCTACGAGCAGTACTTC. Translation gives CASSQDGGGTYEQYF.